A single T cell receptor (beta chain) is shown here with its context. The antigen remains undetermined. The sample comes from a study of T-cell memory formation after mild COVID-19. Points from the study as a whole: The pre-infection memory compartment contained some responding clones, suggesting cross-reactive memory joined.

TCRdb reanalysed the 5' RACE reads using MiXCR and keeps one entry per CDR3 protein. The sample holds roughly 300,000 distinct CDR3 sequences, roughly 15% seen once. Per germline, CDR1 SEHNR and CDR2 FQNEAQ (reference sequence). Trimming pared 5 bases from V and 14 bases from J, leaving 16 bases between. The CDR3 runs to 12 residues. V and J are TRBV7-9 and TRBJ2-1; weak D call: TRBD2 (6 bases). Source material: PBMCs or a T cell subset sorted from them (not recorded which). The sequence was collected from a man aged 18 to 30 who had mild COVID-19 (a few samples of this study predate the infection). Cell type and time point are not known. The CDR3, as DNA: TGTGCCAGCAGCCGGGTACGGGACTCAGAGTTCTTC. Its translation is CASSRVRDSEFF.